Presented here are 7 T cell receptor beta chains from one specimen sequenced in a study of T cells after yellow fever vaccination (dated by TCRdb to the late 2010s). The library was produced with 5' RACE. Reads for this sample came from an Illumina HiSeq 2500. TCRdb reprocessing: public reads trimmed at Q25 with fastp, clones called with MiXCR, in-frame beta chains kept. Here each entry gathers all rows of one CDR3 protein and keeps the most common genes and DNA. The sample includes 400,000 or so distinct CDR3 sequences, with 6.2% observed a single time. The leading ten clones occupy 15% of the sample. The sample's treatment or condition label is to be understood as: live attenuated yellow fever vaccine strain. The input for sequencing was PBMCs, taken 5 days after the yellow fever booster vaccination. The receptor set was obtained from a man aged 30 to 45 who received the YFV17D yellow fever vaccine.

The chain couples TRBV19 to TRBJ2-4; D is unclear. The CDR3 totals 13 residues. Germline assignment: CDR1 LNHDA and CDR2 SQIVND (reference sequence). V gave up 7 bases and J gave up 2 bases, with 9 bases separating them. CDR3 in DNA: TGTGCCAGTAATGAGGTCCCCAAAAACATTCAGTACTTC. This sequence encodes CASNEVPKNIQYF.

This clonotype was counted a few times. The genes are TRBV4-3 and TRBJ2-1; TRBD2 aligns across 7 bases. V dropped 0 bases and J dropped 0; count of bases not matched to a gene: 2. The CDR3 has 16 residues. Per the germline V gene, CDR1 is LGHNA and CDR2 is YSLEER. This chain's CDR3 is CASSQELASSYNEQFF. The CDR3 DNA sequence: TGCGCCAGCAGCCAAGAACTAGCGAGCTCCTACAATGAGCAGTTCTTC.

There are many counts of this clonotype. The V gene is TRBV7-2, the J gene TRBJ2-7; 13 bases match TRBD2. Trimming took 5 bases from V and 2 from J; bases not matched to a gene: 3. Looked up from germline, CDR1 is SGHTA and CDR2 is FQGNSA. This CDR3 region has 15 residues. The CDR3 loop reads CASSSGLAGAYEQYF. Written as DNA, the CDR3 is TGTGCCAGCAGCAGTGGACTAGCGGGAGCCTACGAGCAGTACTTC.

The chain couples TRBV10-3 to TRBJ2-5; TRBD1 aligns across 11 bases. V gave up 6 bases and J gave up 7 bases; unmatched junction bases: 4. The CDR3 sequence is 13 residues long. Germline CDR1 ENHRY, CDR2 SYGVKD. This CDR3 is CAISGQGAGTQYF. In DNA form, the CDR3 reads TGTGCCATCAGCGGACAGGGGGCAGGGACCCAGTACTTC.

The CDR3 loop reads CSTAPPGAIYEQYF. The CDR3 DNA reads TGCAGTACTGCCCCACCCGGGGCGATCTACGAGCAGTACTTC. This chain joins TRBV20-1 and TRBJ2-7; D could derive from TRBD1 or TRBD2 (5 bases each). V was cut by 8 bases and J by 3 bases, with 20 bases left in between. This CDR3 has 14 residues. The germline CDR1 and CDR2 sequences are DFQATT and SNEGSKA (reference sequence).

This clonotype has more than one count but fewer than ten. The J gene is TRBJ2-5, the V gene TRBV3-1; tentative D call: TRBD1 (6 bases). CDR1 is LGHDT, CDR2 YNNKEL, per germline (reference sequence). The CDR3 is 13 residues long. Trimming took 11 bases from V and 5 from J, leaving 18 bases between them. The chain's CDR3 is CASPGTYRETQYF. The CDR3 coding sequence is TGTGCCTCCCCCGGGACATACCGGGAGACCCAGTACTTC.

This clonotype was observed many times. V and J are TRBV28 and TRBJ1-5, with D tentatively TRBD1 (6 bases). CDR3 length: 13 amino acids. The V gene lost 7 bases and the J gene lost 7 bases, with 14 bases spanning the gap. The germline gives CDR1 MDHEN, CDR2 SYDVKM. CDR3 sequence reads: CASTQGRLQPQHF. For the CDR3, the DNA is TGTGCCAGCACCCAGGGGCGCTTGCAGCCCCAGCATTTT.